One sample yielded the 8 T cell receptor beta chains listed below, sequenced in a study of low-dose radiotherapy and immunotherapy resistance in tumors. As to time point: after trial treatment. Treatment: LDRT plus nivolumab, ipilimumab, low-dose cyclophosphamide and aspirin (RACIN trial). TRAV- and TRBV-specific primers primed first-strand cDNA, covering alpha and beta chains. A roughly 20-cycle PCR with a constant-region primer and V-primer adapter amplified TCRs. TCRdb recomputed calls from the reads with MiXCR, one row per CDR3 protein. The sample lists around 100,000 distinct CDR3 sequences, approximately 22% occurring once. Sequencing used PBMCs, obtained after low-dose radiotherapy plus immunotherapy. The origin of the receptors is a female donor with ovarian cancer.

This clonotype was seen many times. The chain uses TRBV12-3 or TRBV12-4 and TRBJ2-5; 9 bases are shared with TRBD1. The CDR3 extends over 14 amino acids. After removal of 5 bases from V and 5 bases from J, the junction contained 6 bases not matched to a gene. CDR3 in DNA: TGTGCCAGCAGTCCTACAGGGGGCCGGGAGACCCAGTACTTC. Its protein is CASSPTGGRETQYF.

Of note for this clonotype: A much larger clone lies a single base off, so this may be a read error. The chain uses TRBV20-1 and TRBJ2-1; tentatively, D is TRBD1 (6 bases). The ends were cut back, 6 bases at V and 7 bases at J, with 16 bases in the middle. Germline-derived CDR1 and CDR2 are DFQATT and SNEGSKA (reference sequence). This CDR3 spans 13 amino acids. CDR3 DNA: TGCAGTGCGGGGGCAGGGATATGGAATGAGCAGTTCTTC. Amino acids: CSAGAGIWNEQFF.

This clonotype was detected ten times or more. This chain joins TRBV20-1 and TRBJ1-1, with D possibly matching TRBD1 (6 bases). Deletions cut 5 bases from V and 4 bases from J, with 14 bases between. The germline CDR1 and CDR2 sequences are DFQATT and SNEGSKA (reference sequence). This CDR3 spans 13 amino acids. CDR3 amino acids: CSAGGDNPTEAFF. CDR3 coding DNA: TGCAGTGCTGGGGGGGACAACCCCACTGAAGCTTTCTTT.

This clonotype was detected many times. This chain connects TRBV19 to TRBJ2-1; TRBD2 agrees at 13 bases. Germline CDR1 and CDR2: LNHDA and SQIVND (reference sequence). The V gene end was trimmed by 8 bases and the J gene end by 1 base; junction bases not matched to a gene: 5. The CDR3 is made up of 16 amino acids. CDR3 residues: CASSTSGRPSYNEQFF. CDR3 nucleotide sequence: TGTGCCAGTTCGACTAGCGGGAGGCCATCCTACAATGAGCAGTTCTTC.

This clonotype was counted many times. The V call is TRBV20-1, the J call TRBJ2-3; the match to TRBD2 covers 12 bases. Trimming cost V 8 bases and J 1 base; bases outside gene matches: 19. The CDR3 is made up of 19 amino acids. Germline V CDR1 and CDR2: DFQATT, SNEGSKA (reference sequence). The CDR3 sequence: CSYLRGLAGLSVGTDTQYF. CDR3 bases: TGCAGTTACCTAAGGGGACTAGCGGGTCTTTCGGTGGGCACAGATACGCAGTATTTT.

This clonotype has at least ten counts. A read error may produce the germline difference seen at one junction end. The J gene is TRBJ1-4, the V gene TRBV10-3; no reliable D call. CDR1 is ENHRY, CDR2 SYGVKD, per germline. CDR3 length: 15 amino acids. CDR3 region: CAIRENLRPNEKLFF. CDR3 bases: TGTGCCATCAGAGAAAACCTCCGGCCCAATGAAAAACTTTTTTTT.

This clonotype was picked up many times. The rearrangement uses TRBV29-1 and TRBJ2-3; 11 nucleotides agree with TRBD2. Germline V gene sequence: CDR1 SQVTM, CDR2 ANQGSEA. The CDR3 extends over 16 amino acids. V dropped 3 bases and J dropped 2; count of bases not matched to a gene: 7. In DNA, the CDR3 is TGCAGCGTTGAGGGGGCTAGCGGGAGGCCCACAGATACGCAGTATTTT. Translation: CSVEGASGRPTDTQYF.

At least ten counts were recorded for this clonotype. The V gene is TRBV7-6, the J gene TRBJ2-2; TRBD1 might be the D (5 bases). CDR3 length: 14 residues. Trimming cost V 5 bases and J 4 bases, with 11 bases left between them. Looked up from germline, CDR1 is SGHVS and CDR2 is FNYEAQ. CDR3 sequence: CASSLGRGTGELFF. The DNA for the CDR3 is TGTGCCAGCAGCCTGGGAAGGGGCACCGGGGAGCTGTTTTTT.